These 27 T cell receptor beta chains came from one sample sequenced in a study of T cells in Graves' hyperthyroidism and ophthalmopathy. Authors of the study amplified TCR beta CDR3 regions from RNA transcripts. With the HTBI primer set, the TCR CDR3 went through a first round of RT-PCR. TCRdb reprocessed the multiplex PCR reads with MiXCR, giving one entry per CDR3 protein. The data contain over 650,000 distinct CDR3 sequences, less than 20% of them singletons. Sequenced material: blood. The receptors shown here come from a man aged 18-30 years with Graves' hyperthyroidism.

This clonotype was seen many times. This chain links TRBV7-2 with TRBJ1-3, with 8 bases lining up with TRBD1. The junction had 4 bases not matched to a gene; V was cut back by 4 bases and J by 2 bases. This CDR3 region has 15 residues. Germline V gives CDR1 SGHTA, CDR2 FQGNSA. The CDR3 region is CASSSTGGTGNTIYF. In nucleotides, the CDR3 is TGTGCCAGCAGCTCCACAGGGGGAACTGGAAACACCATATATTTT.

The chain links TRBV5-1 to TRBJ1-2, with D possibly matching TRBD1 (5 bases). Trimming took 2 bases from V and 2 from J, leaving 10 bases between them. This CDR3 is built from 14 residues. The germline gives CDR1 SGHRS, CDR2 YFSETQ. The CDR3 sequence is CASSFDEGNYGYTF. For the CDR3, the DNA is TGCGCCAGCAGCTTCGACGAGGGGAACTATGGCTACACCTTC. The full variable domain, with the rest looked up from reference TRBV5-1 and TRBJ1-2, is KAGVTQTPRYLIKTRGQQVTLSCSPISGHRSVSWYQQTPGQGLQFLFEYFSETQRNKGNFPGRFSGRQFSNSRSEMNVSTLELGDSALYLCASSFDEGNYGYTFGSGTRLTVV.

This chain links TRBV6-6 with TRBJ1-1, with a possible D match to TRBD1 (6 bases). CDR1 and CDR2 (germline): MNHNY, SVGAGI (reference sequence). This CDR3 contains 15 residues. Deletions cut 0 bases from V and 5 bases from J, with 13 bases between. DNA of the CDR3: TGTGCCAGCAGTTACTCCCCGGGAGGGGGGACTGAAGCTTTCTTT. Amino acid sequence: CASSYSPGGGTEAFF.

This chain links TRBV6-5 with TRBJ2-1; D might be TRBD2 (5 bases). Germline V CDR1 and CDR2: MNHEY, SVGAGI. This CDR3 has 16 residues. Deletions cut 0 bases from V and 4 bases from J, with 13 bases between. DNA of the CDR3: TGTGCCAGCAGTTACTCTCTGGCGGGCTCTTACAATGAGCAGTTCTTC. It translates to CASSYSLAGSYNEQFF.

As DNA, the CDR3 is TGTGCCAGCTCACCGACGGACCCCGAAGCGCAGTATTTT. Its translation is CASSPTDPEAQYF. V gene TRBV18 combines with J gene TRBJ2-3; D gene uncertain. Deletions cut 3 bases from V and 10 bases from J, with 14 bases between. Germline V lookup: CDR1 KGHSH, CDR2 LQKENI. The CDR3 covers 13 residues.

This clonotype was recorded at least ten times. The V gene is TRBV7-6, the J gene TRBJ2-3; 8 bases agree with TRBD2. Looked up from germline, CDR1 is SGHVS and CDR2 is FNYEAQ. The V and J ends lost 5 bases and 4 bases, in that order; junction bases with no gene match: 11. This CDR3 contains 16 residues. CDR3 region: CASSPRLARGADTQYF. For the CDR3, the DNA is TGTGCCAGCAGCCCTCGACTAGCGAGAGGAGCAGATACGCAGTATTTT.

This clonotype has only a few counts. The junction differs from germline at one of its ends, possibly a read error. V gene TRBV20-1 combines with J gene TRBJ2-2; 9 bases are a match to TRBD2. CDR3 length: 14 amino acids. Per the germline V gene, CDR1 is DFQATT and CDR2 is SNEGSKA (reference sequence). Here the CDR3 reads CSARAGGNTGELLF. As DNA, the CDR3 is TGCAGTGCTAGGGCGGGAGGGAACACCGGGGAGCTGCTTTTT.

In this sample, this clonotype turned up many times. J is TRBJ2-1 and V is TRBV7-2; 13 bases are shared with TRBD2. Germline-derived CDR1 and CDR2 are SGHTA and FQGNSA. The CDR3 sequence is 19 residues long. V lost 1 base and J lost 2; bases outside the gene matches: 8. The CDR3 loop is CASSLELAGGPWAYNEQFF. The CDR3 nucleotides are TGTGCCAGCAGCTTAGAACTAGCGGGAGGGCCGTGGGCCTACAATGAGCAGTTCTTC.

This clonotype was seen many times. The chain carries TRBV6-1 and TRBJ2-1; a weak D match, TRBD1 (6 bases). Germline CDR1 MNHNS, CDR2 SASEGT. The CDR3 extends over 16 amino acids. Trimming left V 2 bases short and J 10 bases short, with 21 bases between. In DNA form, the CDR3 reads TGTGCCAGCAGTGAACCCGGGACACTCCCACGGGGCGAGCAGTTCTTC. Translation: CASSEPGTLPRGEQFF.

The chain joins TRBV12-3 or TRBV12-4 to TRBJ2-2; D is undetermined. The V end lost 3 bases, the J end lost 3 bases, and 8 bases lay between the germline ends. The CDR3 loop spans 14 amino acids. The CDR3 sequence: CASSFHPHTGELFF. CDR3 coding DNA: TGTGCCAGCAGTTTCCACCCCCACACCGGGGAGCTGTTTTTT.

At least ten counts were recorded for this clonotype. The V call is TRBV12-3 or TRBV12-4, the J call TRBJ2-7; D remains ambiguous. The CDR3 spans 14 residues. V lost 1 base and J 2 bases, leaving 9 bases between the germline ends. The chain's CDR3 is CASSLGGRTYEQYF. The CDR3 DNA is TGTGCCAGCAGTTTAGGCGGCCGAACCTACGAGCAGTACTTC.

The rearrangement uses TRBV5-1 and TRBJ1-1; D is possibly TRBD1 (6 bases). This CDR3 has 17 amino acids. Trimming left V 2 bases short and J 1 base short, with 18 bases between. The V gene's germline CDR1 is SGHRS and CDR2 YFSETQ. CDR3 bases: TGCGCCAGCAGCTTAAGCTTCAACAGGGTGGAGAACACTGAAGCTTTCTTT. Translating gives CASSLSFNRVENTEAFF.

V gene TRBV29-1 combines with J gene TRBJ2-7, with TRBD2 matching 7 bases. Per germline, CDR1 SQVTM and CDR2 ANQGSEA. This CDR3 comprises 12 residues. V dropped 4 bases and J dropped 4; count of bases not matched to a gene: 4. The CDR3 loop is CSVGTSRYEQYF. CDR3 DNA: TGCAGCGTTGGGACTAGTAGATACGAGCAGTACTTC.

This clonotype was seen many times. The chain couples TRBV12-3 or TRBV12-4 to TRBJ2-1; D ambiguous. Trimming removed 5 bases at V and 8 bases at J, with 16 bases between. The CDR3 is made up of 14 amino acids. CDR3 region: CASSEAGRVHEQFF. Here the CDR3 DNA reads TGTGCCAGCAGTGAAGCCGGACGAGTACATGAGCAGTTCTTC.

The chain recombines TRBV6-5 with TRBJ2-2; TRBD2 might be the D (6 bases). The length of the CDR3 is 15 residues. CDR1 and CDR2 (germline): MNHEY, SVGAGI. Trimming removed 0 bases from V and 7 bases from J, with 12 bases in between. Here the CDR3 DNA reads TGTGCCAGCAGTTACTCGATCGGGAGTAGCGGGGAGCTGTTTTTT. Translated: CASSYSIGSSGELFF.

The gene calls are TRBV6-5 and TRBJ2-3; possibly TRBD2 for D (5 bases). Germline V lookup: CDR1 MNHEY, CDR2 SVGAGI. Trimming took 0 bases from V and 4 from J, leaving 11 bases between them. The CDR3 covers 15 residues. The CDR3 DNA is TGTGCCAGCAGTTACTCGAGGACGCGGGCAGATACGCAGTATTTT. Translation gives CASSYSRTRADTQYF.

In its sample, this clonotype was seen a few times. The J gene is TRBJ2-5, the V gene TRBV20-1, with TRBD2 identical over 9 bases. Germline V CDR1 and CDR2: DFQATT, SNEGSKA (reference sequence). V lost 4 bases, J lost 3 bases, and 9 bases stayed unmatched. This CDR3 is built from 15 residues. The chain's CDR3 is CSATPGLAIEETQYF. The CDR3 nucleotides read TGCAGTGCTACCCCGGGACTAGCTATAGAAGAGACCCAGTACTTC.

The rearrangement joins TRBV7-9 to TRBJ2-7, with TRBD2 matching 13 bases. V trimming: 1 base; J trimming: 3 bases; junction bases outside the gene matches: 3. CDR1 is SEHNR, CDR2 FQNEAQ, per germline (reference sequence). The CDR3 extends over 16 amino acids. The CDR3 sequence: CASSLGGLAGSYEQYF. In nucleotides, the CDR3 is TGTGCCAGCAGCTTAGGGGGACTAGCGGGAAGCTACGAGCAGTACTTC.

This clonotype was detected a few times. The chain carries TRBV3-1 and TRBJ2-5, with 12 bases matching TRBD1. Trimming removed 2 bases from V and 5 bases from J; junction bases left unmatched: 9. The CDR3 totals 17 residues. CDR1 is LGHDT, CDR2 YNNKEL, per germline (reference sequence). CDR3 residues: CASSQSPGQGAWETQYF. The CDR3 DNA follows: TGTGCCAGCAGCCAATCCCCGGGACAGGGGGCGTGGGAGACCCAGTACTTC.

This clonotype was found many times. The rearrangement joins TRBV28 to TRBJ2-5; 8 bases map to TRBD1. This CDR3 region has 13 residues. V dropped 4 bases and J dropped 9; count of bases not matched to a gene: 7. CDR1 MDHEN and CDR2 SYDVKM come from the germline V gene. The CDR3 DNA reads as TGTGCCAGCAGTTCTCCGGACAGGGAGCCCCAGTACTTC. It is translated as CASSSPDREPQYF.

The V and J genes are TRBV19 and TRBJ2-1; a possible D gene is TRBD1 (6 bases). The CDR3 spans 14 residues. V lost 6 bases, J lost 6 bases, and 15 bases lay in between. The germline CDR1 and CDR2 sequences are LNHDA and SQIVND (reference sequence). The CDR3 here is CASRPNGGINEQFF. The CDR3 DNA reads TGTGCCAGTAGACCGAATGGGGGCATCAATGAGCAGTTCTTC.

The chain links TRBV15 to TRBJ2-3, with a tentative D call TRBD2 (5 bases). The V gene lost 0 bases and the J gene lost 1 base, with 8 bases spanning the gap. Germline V gene sequence: CDR1 LNHNV, CDR2 YYDKDF (reference sequence). The CDR3 spans 15 residues. The CDR3 nucleotides are TGTGCCACCAGCAGAGATTGGGGAGGCACAGATACGCAGTATTTT. It is translated as CATSRDWGGTDTQYF.

The chain carries TRBV24-1 and TRBJ2-3; tentative D call: TRBD2 (6 bases). Germline V gene sequence: CDR1 KGHDR, CDR2 SFDVKD. Trimming pared 3 bases from V and 8 bases from J, leaving 17 bases between. This CDR3 comprises 15 residues. CDR3 DNA: TGTGCCACCAGTGATACCGCGGAGGCTAGCGCTACGCAGTATTTT. Protein sequence: CATSDTAEASATQYF.

This clonotype was detected many times. The V gene is TRBV6-2 or TRBV6-3, the J gene TRBJ2-5; no firm D call. CDR3 length: 11 amino acids. Germline CDR1 and CDR2: MNHEY and SVGEGT. V lost 6 bases and J lost 2, with 4 bases in between. The CDR3, as DNA: TGTGCCAGCAGAATTCAAGAGACCCAGTACTTC. Translating it yields CASRIQETQYF.

The rearrangement uses TRBV27 and TRBJ1-1; D uncertain. The CDR3 is 11 residues long. Germline lookup yields CDR1 MNHEY and CDR2 SMNVEV (reference sequence). V shed 10 bases and J shed 2 bases, with 8 bases lying between them. The CDR3 bases are TGTGCCACAGACGTAAACACTGAAGCTTTCTTT. Translating it yields CATDVNTEAFF.

This clonotype was counted between two and nine times. The chain has TRBV2 and TRBJ1-3; D unclear. The length of the CDR3 is 14 residues. CDR1 SNHLY and CDR2 FYNNEI come from the germline V gene. Trimming cost V 5 bases and J 0 bases, with 8 bases left between them. In nucleotides, the CDR3 is TGTGCCAGCAGTCCTACGAGCTCTGGAAACACCATATATTTT. Its protein product is CASSPTSSGNTIYF.

The J gene is TRBJ1-2, the V gene TRBV6-1; 10 bases map to TRBD1. This CDR3 is 12 amino acids long. Germline V CDR1 and CDR2: MNHNS, SASEGT. Losses at the gene ends were 6 bases for V and 8 bases for J; bases not matched to a gene: 3. DNA for the CDR3: TGTGCCAGCAGAGTGACAGGGGGCGGCTACACCTTC. The encoded protein is CASRVTGGGYTF.